This TCR beta chain came from a study of T cell responses to AZD1222 COVID-19 vaccine. Overall study findings and caveats: Only 5 or 6 people who got AZD1222 tested seropositive at baseline. Spike regions recognized by vaccine-associated CD4 TCRs spanned the protein, led by 160-218 and 743-854. Clonal diversity may have been underestimated, and the donors were mostly white British, with more females than males.

A remark on this clone: What it binds is not known.

Samples with a second dose at about 4 or about 12 weeks were pooled together. Using immunoSEQ multiplex PCR, the repertoire was profiled, and TCRdb retains in-frame clones only, with some absent. This table holds approximately 100,000 clones, around 85% found once. The CDR3 covers 15 residues. V dropped 0 bases and J dropped 8 bases, with 17 bases sitting between them. Per germline, CDR1 SGHRS and CDR2 YFSETQ. This chain links TRBV5-1 with TRBJ1-2; D call uncertain. The sequence derives from an adult who received the AZD1222 COVID-19 vaccine. The source was peripheral blood, collected 28 days after the second AZD1222 dose. The CDR3 region is CASSLGPYAGQGYTF. CDR3 nucleotide sequence: TGCGCCAGCAGCTTGGGCCCCTACGCGGGCCAAGGCTACACCTTC.